The sequence of this TCR beta chain was determined in a study of T-cell memory formation after mild COVID-19. TCRdb itself ran the 5' RACE reads through MiXCR, one entry per CDR3 protein. The data show 350,000 to 500,000 distinct CDR3 sequences, roughly 18% seen once. This clonotype was picked up a small number of times. Germline V gives CDR1 SGDLS, CDR2 YYNGEE. V lost 3 bases to trimming and J lost 8 bases, with 21 bases between them. The CDR3 has 16 residues. The chain uses TRBV9 and TRBJ2-4, with D perhaps TRBD1 (5 bases). Sequenced input: PBMCs or a T cell subset sorted from them (not recorded which). The receptor comes from a man younger than 30 who had mild COVID-19 (a few samples of this study predate the infection). Cell type and time point are not known. The CDR3 sequence: CASSAPQGMGFDIQYF. The CDR3 DNA is TGTGCCAGCAGCGCTCCGCAGGGAATGGGCTTTGACATTCAGTACTTC.